This T cell receptor (beta chain) was sequenced in a study of blood T cell repertoires in COVID-19. There are 16 residues in the CDR3. Germline CDR1 is ENHRY and CDR2 is SYGVKD. J lost 1 base, V lost 5 bases, and 6 bases had no gene match. Sequenced by immunoSEQ multiplex PCR; TCRdb stores in-frame clones only, minus some. The sample lists about 110,000 clones, 80% to 85% occurring once. The genes are TRBV10-3 and TRBJ2-7, with TRBD2 identical over 12 bases. The receptor comes from a man older than 75 with acute or convalescent COVID-19. The specimen was peripheral blood. This CDR3 is CAISKGLAGLSYEQYF. The CDR3 nucleotides read TGTGCCATCAGTAAAGGACTAGCGGGACTTTCCTACGAGCAGTACTTC.